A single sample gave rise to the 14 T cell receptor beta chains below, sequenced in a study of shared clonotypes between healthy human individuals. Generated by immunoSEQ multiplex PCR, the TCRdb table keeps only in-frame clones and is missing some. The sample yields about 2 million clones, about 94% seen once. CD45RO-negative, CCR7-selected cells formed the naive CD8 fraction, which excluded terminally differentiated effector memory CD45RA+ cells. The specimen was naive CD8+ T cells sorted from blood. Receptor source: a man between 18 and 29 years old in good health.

The CDR3 region is CASSHRDGNGINQPQHF. DNA of the CDR3: TGTGCCAGCAGCCACCGGGACGGGAATGGGATCAATCAGCCCCAGCATTTT. The chain joins TRBV7-9 to TRBJ1-5; D perhaps matches TRBD1 (5 bases). Germline lookup yields CDR1 SEHNR and CDR2 FQNEAQ (reference sequence). Trimming removed 5 bases at V and 3 bases at J, with 20 bases between. This CDR3 region has 17 residues. The whole variable domain, remainder taken from reference TRBV7-9 and TRBJ1-5, is DTGVSQNPRHKITKRGQNVTFRCDPISEHNRLYWYRQTLGQGPEFLTYFQNEAQLEKSRLLSDRFSAERPKGSFSTLEIQRTEQGDSAMYLCASSHRDGNGINQPQHFGDGTRLSIL.

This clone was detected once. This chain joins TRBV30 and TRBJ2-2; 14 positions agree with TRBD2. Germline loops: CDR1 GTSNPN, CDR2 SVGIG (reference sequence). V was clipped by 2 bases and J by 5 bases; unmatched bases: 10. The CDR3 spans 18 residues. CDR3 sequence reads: CAWSCITGTSGSTGELFF. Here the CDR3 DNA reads TGTGCCTGGAGTTGCATCACCGGGACTAGCGGGAGTACCGGGGAGCTGTTTTTT.

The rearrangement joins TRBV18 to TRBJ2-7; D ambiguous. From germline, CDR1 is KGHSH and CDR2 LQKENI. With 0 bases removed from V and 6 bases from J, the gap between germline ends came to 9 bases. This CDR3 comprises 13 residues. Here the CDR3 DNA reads TGTGCCAGCTCACCACCAGGAGCGTCCGAGCAGTACTTC. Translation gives CASSPPGASEQYF. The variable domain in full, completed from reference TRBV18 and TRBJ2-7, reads NAGVMQNPRHLVRRRGQEARLRCSPMKGHSHVYWYRQLPEEGLKFMVYLQKENIIDESGMPKERFSAEFPKEGPSILRIQQVVRGDSAAYFCASSPPGASEQYFGPGTRLTVT.

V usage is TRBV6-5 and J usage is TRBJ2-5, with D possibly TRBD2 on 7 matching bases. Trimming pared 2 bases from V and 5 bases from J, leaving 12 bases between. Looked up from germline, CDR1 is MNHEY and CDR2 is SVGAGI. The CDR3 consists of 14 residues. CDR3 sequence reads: CASSYGGAGETQYF. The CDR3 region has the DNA TGTGCCAGCAGTTACGGGGGGGCCGGTGAGACCCAGTACTTC.

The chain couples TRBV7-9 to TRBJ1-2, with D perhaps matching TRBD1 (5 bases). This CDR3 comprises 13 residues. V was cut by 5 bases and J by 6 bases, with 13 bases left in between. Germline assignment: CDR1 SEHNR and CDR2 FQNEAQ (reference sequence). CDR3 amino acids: CASSQGLLDGYTF. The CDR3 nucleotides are TGTGCCAGCAGCCAGGGACTTCTGGATGGCTACACCTTC.

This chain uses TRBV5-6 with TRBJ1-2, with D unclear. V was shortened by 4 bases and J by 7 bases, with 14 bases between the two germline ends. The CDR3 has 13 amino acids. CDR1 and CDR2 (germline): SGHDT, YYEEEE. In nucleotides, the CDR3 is TGTGCCAGCAGCCCGGAATACTTATCTGGCTACACCTTC. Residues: CASSPEYLSGYTF.

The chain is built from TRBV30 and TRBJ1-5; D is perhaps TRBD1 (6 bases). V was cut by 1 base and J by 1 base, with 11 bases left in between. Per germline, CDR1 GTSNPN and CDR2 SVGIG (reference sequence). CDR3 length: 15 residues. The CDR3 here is CAWSEGQLSNQPQHF. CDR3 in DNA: TGTGCCTGGAGTGAGGGACAACTAAGCAATCAGCCCCAGCATTTT.

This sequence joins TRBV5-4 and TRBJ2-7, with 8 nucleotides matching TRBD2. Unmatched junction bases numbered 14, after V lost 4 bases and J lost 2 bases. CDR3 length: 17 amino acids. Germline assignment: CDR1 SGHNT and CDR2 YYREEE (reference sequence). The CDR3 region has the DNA TGTGCCAGCAGCGGGGAATTTCGGGAGGGGATCCCCTACGAGCAGTACTTC. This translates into CASSGEFREGIPYEQYF.

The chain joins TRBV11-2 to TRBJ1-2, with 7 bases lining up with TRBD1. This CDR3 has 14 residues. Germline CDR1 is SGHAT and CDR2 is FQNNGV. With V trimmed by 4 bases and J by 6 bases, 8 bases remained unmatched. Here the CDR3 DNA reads TGTGCCAGCAGCTCAATGACAGGGAGGAATGGCTACACCTTC. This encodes CASSSMTGRNGYTF.

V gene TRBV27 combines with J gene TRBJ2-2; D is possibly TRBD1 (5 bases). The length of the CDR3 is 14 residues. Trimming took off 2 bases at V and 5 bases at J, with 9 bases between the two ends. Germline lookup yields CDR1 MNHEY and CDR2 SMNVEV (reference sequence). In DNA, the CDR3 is TGTGCCAGCAGTTTAGGGGCAGTTACCGGGGAGCTGTTTTTT. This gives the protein CASSLGAVTGELFF.

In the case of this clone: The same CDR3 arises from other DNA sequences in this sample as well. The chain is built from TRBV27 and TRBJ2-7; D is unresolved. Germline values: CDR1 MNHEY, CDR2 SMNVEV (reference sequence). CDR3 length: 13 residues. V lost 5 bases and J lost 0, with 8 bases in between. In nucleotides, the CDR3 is TGTGCCAGCAGTAGCATAGGCTCCTACGAGCAGTACTTC. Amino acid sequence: CASSSIGSYEQYF.

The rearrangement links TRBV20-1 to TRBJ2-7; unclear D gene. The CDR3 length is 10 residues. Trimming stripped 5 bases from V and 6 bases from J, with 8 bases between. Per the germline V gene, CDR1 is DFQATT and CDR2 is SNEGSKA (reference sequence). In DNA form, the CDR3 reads TGCAGTGCTGGAACCTCCGAGCAGTACTTC. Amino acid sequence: CSAGTSEQYF.

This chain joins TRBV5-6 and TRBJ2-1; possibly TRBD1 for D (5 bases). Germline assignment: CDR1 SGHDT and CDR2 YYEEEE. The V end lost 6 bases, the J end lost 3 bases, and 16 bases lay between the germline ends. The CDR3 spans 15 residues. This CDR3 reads CASTYTDSSYNEQFF. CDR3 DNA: TGTGCCAGCACCTATACCGACAGTAGCTACAATGAGCAGTTCTTC.

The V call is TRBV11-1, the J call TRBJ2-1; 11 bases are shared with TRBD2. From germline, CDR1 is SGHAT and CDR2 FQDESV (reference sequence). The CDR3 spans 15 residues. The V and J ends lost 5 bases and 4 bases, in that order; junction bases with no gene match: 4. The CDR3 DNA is TGTGCCAGCAGCCCGGGACTAGCGGAGTACAATGAGCAGTTCTTC. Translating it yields CASSPGLAEYNEQFF.